The clone carrying this T cell receptor (beta chain) has a count of ten or more. The V end lost 4 bases, the J end lost 1 base, and 12 bases lay between the germline ends. CDR1 is SGHRS and CDR2 is YFSETQ in the germline V gene. The CDR3 consists of 15 residues. This sample stems from a study of early T cells in non-severe SARS-CoV-2 infection. TCRdb recomputed calls from the 5' RACE reads with MiXCR, one row per CDR3 protein. The sample yields around 57,000 distinct CDR3 sequences, 12% seen once. Sequencing was done on a sample of whole blood. The chain combines TRBV5-1 with TRBJ2-1; TRBD1 is a possible D gene (6 bases). The receptor was isolated from an adult who was a healthcare worker with PCR-confirmed SARS-CoV-2 infection or an uninfected control (not recorded which). CDR3 sequence reads: CASSKVGQSYNEQFF. The DNA for the CDR3 is TGCGCCAGCAGCAAAGTCGGACAGTCCTACAATGAGCAGTTCTTC. Complete variable domain (other parts from reference TRBV5-1 and TRBJ2-1): KAGVTQTPRYLIKTRGQQVTLSCSPISGHRSVSWYQQTPGQGLQFLFEYFSETQRNKGNFPGRFSGRQFSNSRSEMNVSTLELGDSALYLCASSKVGQSYNEQFFGPGTRLTVL.